The 14 T cell receptor beta chains given below trace back to one sample, sequenced in a study of CXCR3-negative and CXCR3-positive naive CD8 T cells (dated by TCRdb to about 2019). The listed sequencing device is NextSeq 550. The Human TCR Profiling Kit (MiLaboratory) was used to make UMI-labeled 5' RACE TRB cDNA libraries. Reads reprocessed by TCRdb are summarized as one entry per CDR3 protein sequence, and DNA is absent. The sample table holds over 70,000 distinct CDR3 sequences. The ten most abundant clones make up 1.7% of the sample. Sequencing was performed on naive CXCR3- CD8+ T cells from blood. The intended sense of this specimen's cell subset or site label: CD45RO-CCR7+CD27+CD95- naive CD8+ T cells lacking CXCR3 (TNR3-). These receptor sequences come from a human donor in good health. Some clones in this sample may be carry-over from other donors' samples.

The chain carries TRBV10-3 and TRBJ2-7; TCRdb designates TRBD1, a call that cannot be tested without DNA. The length of the CDR3 is 15 residues. Looked up from germline, CDR1 is ENHRY and CDR2 is SYGVKD. CDR3 residues: CAIGSRQGGRYEQYF.

The chain carries TRBV29-1 and TRBJ1-2. There are 11 residues in the CDR3. Germline loops: CDR1 SQVTM, CDR2 ANQGSEA. The CDR3 spells CSITGGARDTF.

J is TRBJ1-5 and V is TRBV12-3 or TRBV12-4. This CDR3 has 14 residues. CDR3 sequence reads: CASTPGLGYQPQHF.

The chain links TRBV10-3 to TRBJ1-5. The V gene's germline CDR1 is ENHRY and CDR2 SYGVKD. This CDR3 has 13 amino acids. CDR3: CAISDEQIQPQHF.

This chain links TRBV5-1 with TRBJ2-3; TCRdb reports TRBD1, a call that lacks DNA to check it against. The CDR3 consists of 16 residues. Germline CDR1 reads SGHRS; CDR2 reads YFSETQ. This chain's CDR3 is CASSTPERPITDTQYF.

This chain uses TRBV2 with TRBJ1-3; TCRdb returns TRBD1, unconfirmable since there is no DNA. The CDR3 covers 18 residues. From germline, CDR1 is SNHLY and CDR2 FYNNEI. The CDR3 sequence: CASNTPGQGFSSGNTIYF.

The genes are TRBV13 and TRBJ2-1; TCRdb outputs TRBD2, but without DNA this stays unchecked. The germline gives CDR1 PRHDT, CDR2 FYEKMQ (reference sequence). The CDR3 has 19 amino acids. The CDR3: CASSTSSPSGGSNYNEQFF.

The V and J genes are TRBV6-5 and TRBJ1-2; TCRdb lists TRBD1, though no DNA is available to test this call. Germline V gene lookup returns CDR1 MNHEY and CDR2 SVGAGI. CDR3 length: 15 residues. CDR3 loop: CASSSWDRANYGYTF.

The chain carries TRBV27 and TRBJ2-3; TCRdb indicates TRBD2, and absent DNA this call remains unverified. The CDR3 consists of 16 residues. Germline V lookup: CDR1 MNHEY, CDR2 SMNVEV (reference sequence). The CDR3 region is CASRQVGTSAADTQYF.

The rearrangement uses TRBV6-6 and TRBJ2-7; checking the TCRdb D call of TRBD1 is not possible without DNA. This CDR3 spans 14 amino acids. Per the germline V gene, CDR1 is MNHNY and CDR2 is SVGAGI (reference sequence). This CDR3 is CASSYSKYRDEQYF.

This sequence joins TRBV5-1 and TRBJ2-7; the TCRdb call, TRBD2, lacks DNA for checking. This CDR3 is built from 15 residues. CDR1 is SGHRS and CDR2 is YFSETQ in the germline V gene. CDR3 residues: CASSLHLAGTYEQYF.

The chain couples TRBV25-1 to TRBJ1-2; the D gene TCRdb calls, TRBD1, cannot be checked with no DNA. The CDR3 is 15 amino acids. In germline, CDR1 is MGHDK, CDR2 SYGVNS. CDR3 amino acids: CASSDRTGGGDGYTF.

This chain connects TRBV5-1 to TRBJ2-3. Germline CDR1 reads SGHRS; CDR2 reads YFSETQ. This CDR3 comprises 15 residues. The CDR3 reads CASSRDGVSTDTQYF.

This sequence joins TRBV6-5 and TRBJ2-7; TCRdb's D gene call, TRBD2, goes unchecked for lack of DNA. This CDR3 is 13 amino acids long. The germline V gene encodes CDR1 MNHEY and CDR2 SVGAGI. The CDR3 protein is CASNSGNSYEQYF.